This entry is about one TCR beta chain. This clonotype was recorded many times. Its antigen target is currently unknown. Base qualities were left out, and no much larger clone turns up one base away. The data stem from a study of T cells in Graves' hyperthyroidism and ophthalmopathy (dated by TCRdb to the late 2010s). About the study as a whole: Peripheral blood samples were taken at the time of initial diagnosis, prior to any treatment. TCR V-J signatures able to tell the groups apart were searched for in a discovery cohort of 95 or so patients, of whom about 40 had Graves' ophthalmopathy and about 55 had stable Graves' hyperthyroidism. According to the paper, TCR Vbeta CDR3 sequencing was carried out on over 130 peripheral blood samples, which came from fewer than 50 ophthalmopathy, 80 or so hyperthyroidism and roughly 17 progressor patients. Once sampling was done, hyperthyroidism patients were given methimazole at a starting dose of 30 mg daily, whereas ophthalmopathy patients were given high-dose intravenous methylprednisolone. For training and testing, the 100 or so patients in the discovery cohort were randomly divided in a 7:3 ratio. Prospective prediction of ophthalmopathy was tested in an independent validation cohort consisting of about 19 hyperthyroidism patients and some 15 patients who later progressed to ophthalmopathy. Thyroid tissue and blood T-cell repertoires from six or seven Graves' hyperthyroidism patients were also compared in the study. Findings and caveats that apply to the study as a whole: In validation, progression to ophthalmopathy was predicted by the model with around 71% sensitivity and just over 72% specificity, a median of approximately 7.1 months before onset. A 13 V-J signature model separated ophthalmopathy from stable hyperthyroidism, with nearly 90% sensitivity and around 84% specificity in cross-validation and 80%/75% in testing. Sample size was not statistically predetermined, and blinding of investigators to group allocation was not performed. Most expanded thyroid clonotypes (frequency above 0.001) were also found in blood, which suggests that blood repertoires may mirror thyroid immune responses.

A patient counted as having stable Graves' hyperthyroidism if no progression to ophthalmopathy occurred over 18 months of follow-up. Hyperthyroidism patients were aged 18 to 65 years and newly diagnosed, with disease duration of less than 2 months. The study excluded patients with uncontrolled infections, other autoimmune diseases, pregnancy or lactation. Diagnoses were based on clinical symptoms, serum thyroxine and TRAb, thyroid ultrasound and orbital computed tomography. PBMCs were isolated from 8 to 10 ml of fresh peripheral blood by Ficoll-Paque density gradient centrifugation. Total RNA was extracted using Trizol reagent, and RNA quality was assessed on an Agilent 2100 Bioanalyzer. TCR beta CDR3 regions were amplified from RNA transcripts. A first-round RT-PCR of the TCR CDR3 used the HTBI primer set with the Qiagen OneStep RT-PCR kit. A second multiplex PCR round built the libraries, followed by size selection and purification. Sequencing of the libraries was done on an Illumina HiSeq2000 using paired-end 100 bp reads. Per the authors' processing: Raw data were processed with SOAPnuke, discarding reads with adapters, uncalled bases, mean Phred below 15, or no exact constant-primer or identifier match. High-quality paired reads were merged with COPE v1.2.5, and unique nucleotide sequences were defined as clonotypes. MiTCR v1.1 was used to align the clonotypes against IMGT TRBV, TRBD and TRBJ reference segments. Analysis was restricted to V-J combinations with a frequency above 0.0001, which covered approximately 99% of repertoires. The TCS score was defined as the ratio of F50 (clonal expansion) to E x V (chaos), calculated using BLOSUM62-based TCRdist between CDR3 peptides within each V-J. Welch's t-statistics and random forest reduced roughly 500 V-J features to 13, which were used in a naive Bayes classifier (R e1071). Using fastp trimming at Q25 and MiXCR clonotype assembly, TCRdb reanalyzed the public sequencing data and kept in-frame beta chains. Entries are consolidated by CDR3 protein sequence, retaining the most common genes and DNA. Clone size and V and J calls follow TCRdb, not the original study. The sample table contains roughly 99,000 distinct CDR3 sequences; only one count was recorded for 15% to 20% of them. The ten largest clones capture 42% of the sample.

This TCR derives from a woman aged 45-60 years with Graves' hyperthyroidism. Sequencing input: blood.

The CDR3 amino acid sequence is: CATSDLSFGGTGAARGELFF. The sequenced DNA: TGTGCCACCAGTGATTTATCCTTCGGGGGAACGGGGGCGGCGAGGGGGGAGCTGTTTTTT. The sequence joins TRBV24-1 to TRBJ2-2; the D gene is tentatively TRBD1 or TRBD2, each matching 6 bases. The CDR3 runs 20 amino acids, cysteine and phenylalanine included. This entry keeps only the CDR3 DNA: 60 bases, framed from base 1. V gives up 1 base and J gives up 8 bases, and the segment between their germline ends measures 28 bases. From the germline V gene, CDR1 is KGHDR and CDR2 is SFDVKD.